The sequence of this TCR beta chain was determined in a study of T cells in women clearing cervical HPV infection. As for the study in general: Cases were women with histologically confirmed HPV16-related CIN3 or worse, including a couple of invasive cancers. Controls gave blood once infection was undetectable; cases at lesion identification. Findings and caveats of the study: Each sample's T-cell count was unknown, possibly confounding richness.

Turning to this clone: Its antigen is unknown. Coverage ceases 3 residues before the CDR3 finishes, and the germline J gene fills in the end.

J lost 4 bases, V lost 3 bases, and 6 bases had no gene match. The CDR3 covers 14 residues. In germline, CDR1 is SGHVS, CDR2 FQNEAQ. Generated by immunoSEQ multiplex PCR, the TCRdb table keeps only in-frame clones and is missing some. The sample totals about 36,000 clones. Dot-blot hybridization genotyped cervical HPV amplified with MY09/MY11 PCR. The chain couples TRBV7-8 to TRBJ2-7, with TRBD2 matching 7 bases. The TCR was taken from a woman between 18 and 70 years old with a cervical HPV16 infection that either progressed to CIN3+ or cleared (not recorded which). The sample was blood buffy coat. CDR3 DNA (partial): TGTGCCAGCAGCTTTCGGGGGGAAACATACGAG. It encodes CASSFRGETYE. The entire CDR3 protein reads CASSFRGETYEQYF.